The 11 T cell receptor beta chains listed next were all sequenced from one sample in a study of CD8 T cells in ankylosing spondylitis. One entry per CDR3 protein, called by TCRdb with MiXCR from the 5' RACE reads. The sample includes a few hundred thousand distinct CDR3 sequences, 20% seen only once; the top ten take 7.8%. Sequencing was done on a sample of blood, either unsorted or a sorted T cell fraction (not recorded which). These TCRs come from a male donor with ankylosing spondylitis or in good health (not recorded which).

This clonotype has a handful of counts. V usage is TRBV15 and J usage is TRBJ2-6; 10 positions agree with TRBD1. The trim removed 4 bases at V and 6 bases at J, leaving 3 bases unmatched. This CDR3 is built from 15 residues. The germline gives CDR1 LNHNV, CDR2 YYDKDF (reference sequence). CDR3 protein: CATSTRQGAANVLTF. The CDR3 DNA follows: TGTGCCACCAGCACAAGACAGGGGGCGGCCAACGTCCTGACTTTC. The full variable domain, in which reference TRBV15 and TRBJ2-6 provide the parts outside the CDR3, is DAMVIQNPRYQVTQFGKPVTLSCSQTLNHNVMYWYQQKSSQAPKLLFHYYDKDFNNEADTPDNFQSRRPNTSFCFLDIRSPGLGDTAMYLCATSTRQGAANVLTFGAGSRLTVL.

There are a few counts of this clonotype. The chain's CDR3 is CSVPDKDYGYTF. In DNA, the CDR3 is TGCAGCGTTCCGGACAAAGACTATGGCTACACCTTC. V is TRBV29-1 and J is TRBJ1-2; a possible D gene is TRBD1 (5 bases). Germline V gives CDR1 SQVTM, CDR2 ANQGSEA. Trimming shortened V by 5 bases and J by 3 bases, and 10 bases separated the two germline ends. CDR3 length: 12 residues.

This rearrangement joins TRBV7-2 to TRBJ2-3; TRBD2 aligns across 9 bases. V lost 2 bases to trimming and J lost 0 bases; unmatched junction nucleotides: 6. Germline V gives CDR1 SGHTA, CDR2 FQGNSA. CDR3 length: 17 amino acids. DNA of the CDR3: TGTGCCAGCAGCTTATTTAGCGGGGGCCTCAGCACAGATACGCAGTATTTT. Amino acid sequence: CASSLFSGGLSTDTQYF.

This clonotype appeared many times. The V call is TRBV10-3, the J call TRBJ2-3; D is unresolved. Germline-derived CDR1 and CDR2 are ENHRY and SYGVKD. V was clipped by 3 bases and J by 6 bases, with 16 bases between them. This CDR3 has 15 amino acids. The CDR3 DNA sequence: TGTGCCATCAGTGAAATTTCCGCGGCCCTGGATACGCAGTATTTT. Translated: CAISEISAALDTQYF.

This clonotype was picked up a small number of times. This sequence joins TRBV6-2 or TRBV6-3 and TRBJ1-5; 9 nucleotides agree with TRBD1. The length of the CDR3 is 16 residues. V trimming: 4 bases; J trimming: 3 bases; junction bases outside the gene matches: 7. Germline-derived CDR1 and CDR2 are MNHEY and SVGEGT. Here the CDR3 DNA reads TGTGCCAGCAGTTGGGGACAGGGTTTGGTCAATCAGCCCCAGCATTTT. Translated: CASSWGQGLVNQPQHF.

The sample holds many counts of this clonotype. The chain carries TRBV12-3 or TRBV12-4 and TRBJ1-1; D is unclear. The CDR3 loop spans 13 amino acids. V gave up 3 bases and J gave up 0 bases, with 5 bases separating them. CDR3 sequence reads: CASSLSLNTEAFF. CDR3 sequence (DNA): TGTGCCAGCAGTTTGTCCCTGAACACTGAAGCTTTCTTT.

This chain links TRBV7-6 with TRBJ2-5; D may be TRBD2 (6 bases). CDR3 size: 14 residues. Germline values: CDR1 SGHVS, CDR2 FNYEAQ. Trimming cost V 5 bases and J 5 bases, with 15 bases left between them. For the CDR3, the DNA is TGTGCCAGCAGCGACCCTGGGGGGAGGGAGACCCAGTACTTC. It codes for CASSDPGGRETQYF.

The chain employs TRBV4-2 and TRBJ1-2; TRBD1 matches 7 bases. Losses at the gene ends were 1 base for V and 0 bases for J; bases not matched to a gene: 5. The germline V gene has CDR1 LGHNA and CDR2 YNFKEQ. This CDR3 contains 16 residues. The CDR3 region is CASSQAAGTANYGYTF. The CDR3 nucleotides read TGTGCCAGCAGCCAAGCCGCCGGGACAGCTAACTATGGCTACACCTTC.

This clonotype was counted many times. The chain couples TRBV20-1 to TRBJ2-3, with D maybe TRBD2 (5 bases). Germline loops: CDR1 DFQATT, CDR2 SNEGSKA (reference sequence). This CDR3 spans 11 amino acids. V dropped 3 bases and J dropped 7 bases, with 8 bases sitting between them. CDR3: CSASIGNTQYF. CDR3 DNA sequence: TGCAGTGCTAGCATCGGGAATACGCAGTATTTT.

At least ten counts were recorded for this clonotype. The genes are TRBV5-1 and TRBJ2-3; TRBD2 matches at 9 bases. Germline loops: CDR1 SGHRS, CDR2 YFSETQ. The CDR3 loop spans 15 amino acids. V was clipped by 4 bases and J by 4 bases; unmatched bases: 7. CDR3 in DNA: TGCGCCAGCAGCGGCGGGACTAGCTCTGCAGATACGCAGTATTTT. It is translated as CASSGGTSSADTQYF.

In this sample, this clonotype turned up a few times. The chain couples TRBV6-1 to TRBJ1-5; D gene unclear. CDR1 is MNHNS and CDR2 is SASEGT in the germline V gene. The CDR3 extends over 15 amino acids. V dropped 4 bases and J dropped 1 base, with 11 bases sitting between them. CDR3 region: CASSGFVRSNQPQHF. For the CDR3, the DNA is TGTGCCAGCAGTGGGTTCGTTAGGAGCAATCAGCCCCAGCATTTT.